Shown below are 4 T cell receptor beta chains from a single sample sequenced in a study of CD8+ T cells in alopecia areata. Treatment described: oral pan-JAK inhibitor, 5-10 mg twice daily. Reverse transcription of extracted RNA yielded cDNA, which provided the sequencing template. Data came from immunoSEQ multiplex PCR; TCRdb stores just in-frame clones and leaves some out. In the table there are about 190,000 clones, more than 55% of which are singletons. The sample was CD4+ T cells sorted from blood, taken at week 4, from a patient treated with tofacitinib. The receptors stem from a human donor with alopecia areata.

V and J are TRBV11-1 and TRBJ2-7; tentative D call: TRBD2 (6 bases). The V gene's germline CDR1 is SGHAT and CDR2 FQDESV (reference sequence). CDR3 size: 15 residues. V was pared by 5 bases and J by 4 bases, with 18 bases between. CDR3 bases: TGTGCCAGCAGCCTAGGACCGGGACTCCAATACGAGCAGTACTTC. Amino acids: CASSLGPGLQYEQYF.

This clone occurred a few times. The CDR3 reads CASSWVPTSYNEQFF. CDR3 nucleotides: TGTGCCAGCAGCTGGGTCCCGACGTCCTACAATGAGCAGTTCTTC. This chain links TRBV7-2 with TRBJ2-1; no reliable D call. V was clipped by 4 bases and J by 1 base, with 11 bases between them. The CDR3 runs to 15 residues. Germline V gene data show CDR1 as SGHTA and CDR2 as FQGNSA.

The chain carries TRBV2 and TRBJ1-1; D is perhaps TRBD1 (5 bases). CDR1 SNHLY and CDR2 FYNNEI come from the germline V gene. Trimming pared 8 bases from V and 3 bases from J, leaving 13 bases between. The CDR3 consists of 13 residues. The CDR3: CASGRDVDTEAFF. The CDR3 region has the DNA TGTGCCAGCGGCAGGGATGTTGACACTGAAGCTTTCTTT.

This clone was counted only a few times. The chain has TRBV29-1 and TRBJ2-3; D is perhaps TRBD1 or TRBD2 (6 bases each). Germline CDR1 is SQVTM and CDR2 is ANQGSEA. This CDR3 comprises 13 residues. DNA for the CDR3: TGCAGTCTCGCCGGGGGCGTCACAGATACGCAGTATTTT. This sequence encodes CSLAGGVTDTQYF.